Described below is a single T cell receptor beta chain sequence and its context. The entry originates in a study of blood T cells in healthy people across ages. Then a second PCR, running roughly 6 to 11 cycles, was carried out with a sample-barcoded 5' primer and a J-beta primer mix. TCRdb fed the 5' RACE reads into MiXCR, producing one record per CDR3 protein. The table includes 910,000 or so distinct CDR3 sequences, about 53% detected once. The clonotype was recovered from an older woman in good health. Sample: blood.

CDR3 residues: CAWSVRIYEQYF. CDR3 DNA: TGTGCCTGGAGTGTACGGATCTACGAGCAGTACTTC. The chain links TRBV30 to TRBJ2-7; D uncertain. The CDR3 is 12 residues long. Germline V lookup: CDR1 GTSNPN, CDR2 SVGIG (reference sequence). Trimming took off 0 bases at V and 3 bases at J, with 6 bases between the two ends.